In this sample, the clone carrying this T cell receptor beta chain turned up a few times. Its antigen is as yet unknown. The data stem from a study of blood T cells in healthy people across ages. Overall study context: There was about one barcoded beta molecule captured by template switching per two T cells.

A second PCR, run for about 7 to 11 cycles, used a sample-barcoded 5' primer plus a J-beta primer mix. TCRdb called the 5' RACE reads again in MiXCR, with one record for every CDR3 protein. The table shows about 640,000 distinct CDR3 sequences, with roughly 53% occurring only once. Findings and caveats of the study: Significant beta diversity loss was already apparent by age about 39, declining roughly linearly. When set beside aged donors, long-lived donors presented more naive CD4+ cells and higher diversity. Naive T cell percentage by flow cytometry tracked strongly with beta diversity.

This CDR3 region has 15 residues. Germline-derived CDR1 and CDR2 are DFQATT and SNEGSKA (reference sequence). Sequencing used blood. The sequence was collected from a man between 60 and 75 years old in good health. The rearrangement uses TRBV20-1 and TRBJ2-5; possible D gene TRBD1, 5 bases. The J call is uncertain, as TRBJ2-7 better fits the DNA end. The CDR3 nucleotides are TGCAGTGCTAGTTTCAGCAGGGCGGCCCTTAACGAGCAGTACTTC. This translates into CSASFSRAALNEQYF.